The next 19 T cell receptor beta chains were all read from a single sample in a study of CD8+ T cells in alopecia areata. The authors extracted RNA and reverse transcribed it into cDNA as the sequencing template. Profiled with immunoSEQ multiplex PCR; TCRdb holds only in-frame clones, not every one. The sample has roughly 46,000 clones; 50% to 70% are singletons. Treatment of the sample: oral pan-JAK inhibitor, 5-10 mg twice daily. The sequences come from CD8+ T cells sorted from blood, collected at week 4, from a patient treated with tofacitinib. The receptor set was obtained from a human donor with alopecia areata.

The chain combines TRBV29-1 with TRBJ1-1, with unresolved D. Germline V gene data show CDR1 as SQVTM and CDR2 as ANQGSEA. CDR3 length: 14 residues. Trimming left V 7 bases short and J 4 bases short, with 19 bases between. The chain's CDR3 is CSAGPGVSSTEAFF. Written as DNA, the CDR3 is TGCAGCGCTGGCCCGGGAGTCTCGAGCACTGAAGCTTTCTTT.

The table lists this clone with a few counts. The gene calls are TRBV29-1 and TRBJ2-7; D possibly corresponds to TRBD1 (6 bases). V shed 7 bases and J shed 0 bases, with 13 bases lying between them. This CDR3 spans 13 amino acids. The germline gives CDR1 SQVTM, CDR2 ANQGSEA. The CDR3 is CSATPQGSYEQYF. In DNA form, the CDR3 reads TGCAGCGCGACCCCACAGGGCTCCTACGAGCAGTACTTC.

This clone was counted a single time. The gene calls are TRBV6-5 and TRBJ1-2; D unclear. The CDR3 sequence is 13 residues long. Germline CDR1 is MNHEY and CDR2 is SVGAGI. V shed 2 bases and J shed 1 base, with 5 bases lying between them. This chain's CDR3 is CASSYQNNYGYTF. The CDR3 DNA reads TGTGCCAGCAGTTACCAGAATAACTATGGCTACACCTTC.

The chain is built from TRBV4-2 and TRBJ2-7; 7 positions match TRBD1. V trimming: 1 base; J trimming: 3 bases; junction bases outside the gene matches: 0. The CDR3 is 13 residues long. Germline CDR1 LGHNA, CDR2 YNFKEQ. The CDR3 reads CASSQGTGYEQYF. The CDR3 DNA sequence: TGTGCCAGCAGCCAAGGGACAGGCTACGAGCAGTACTTC.

The CDR3 spells CAWSVGQGEFYEQYF. CDR3 DNA sequence: TGTGCCTGGAGTGTTGGACAGGGTGAATTCTACGAGCAGTACTTC. The V and J genes are TRBV30 and TRBJ2-7, with 8 bases that match TRBD1. CDR3 length: 15 residues. Unmatched junction bases numbered 7, after V lost 0 bases and J lost 3 bases. Germline CDR1 reads GTSNPN; CDR2 reads SVGIG (reference sequence). The variable domain in full, completed from reference TRBV30 and TRBJ2-7, reads SQTIHQWPATLVQPVGSPLSLECTVEGTSNPNLYWYRQAAGRGLQLLFYSVGIGQISSEVPQNLSASRPQDRQFILSSKKLLLSDSGFYLCAWSVGQGEFYEQYFGPGTRLTVT.

This chain joins TRBV29-1 and TRBJ2-1, with D perhaps TRBD2 (5 bases). The CDR3 sequence is 12 residues long. Trimming left V 4 bases short and J 5 bases short, with 9 bases between. CDR1 and CDR2 from the germline V gene are SQVTM and ANQGSEA. Written as DNA, the CDR3 is TGCAGCGTTGTTTGGGAGAACAATGAGCAGTTCTTC. Protein product: CSVVWENNEQFF.

This sequence joins TRBV6-6 and TRBJ1-5; D unresolved. Per germline, CDR1 MNHNY and CDR2 SVGAGI (reference sequence). This CDR3 spans 14 amino acids. Trimming took 0 bases from V and 4 from J, leaving 7 bases between them. This CDR3 is CASSYSYGNQPQHF. DNA of the CDR3: TGTGCCAGCAGTTACTCATACGGGAATCAGCCCCAGCATTTT.

This clone was seen just once. The chain's CDR3 is CASSRTLYEQYF. In nucleotides, the CDR3 is TGTGCCAGCAGCCGGACACTTTACGAGCAGTACTTC. The rearrangement uses TRBV5-6 and TRBJ2-7; D might be TRBD1 (5 bases). V shed 4 bases and J shed 4 bases, with 9 bases lying between them. This CDR3 has 12 residues. Germline V CDR1 and CDR2: SGHDT, YYEEEE.

The rearrangement uses TRBV29-1 and TRBJ1-1; perhaps TRBD1 as D (6 bases). The V gene lost 7 bases and the J gene lost 1 base, with 13 bases spanning the gap. The CDR3 has 13 residues. From germline, CDR1 is SQVTM and CDR2 ANQGSEA. CDR3 protein: CSAETGENTEAFF. The CDR3, as DNA: TGCAGCGCTGAGACAGGTGAGAACACTGAAGCTTTCTTT. Together with reference TRBV29-1 and TRBJ1-1, the CDR3 gives the full variable domain: SAVISQKPSRDICQRGTSLTIQCQVDSQVTMMFWYRQQPGQSLTLIATANQGSEATYESGFVIDKFPISRPNLTFSTLTVSNMSPEDSSIYLCSAETGENTEAFFGQGTRLTVV.

This clone was seen a single time. The chain carries TRBV29-1 and TRBJ1-2, with no clear D. Germline assignment: CDR1 SQVTM and CDR2 ANQGSEA. The CDR3 has 11 residues. V was cut by 4 bases and J by 3 bases, with 6 bases left in between. CDR3 sequence reads: CSVVSDYGYTF. DNA of the CDR3: TGCAGCGTTGTTTCGGACTATGGCTACACCTTC.

This clone has a single count. V is TRBV10-3 and J is TRBJ2-3; 12 bases are shared with TRBD2. The CDR3 is made up of 15 amino acids. The V gene end was trimmed by 4 bases and the J gene end by 2 bases; junction bases not matched to a gene: 1. The germline CDR1 and CDR2 sequences are ENHRY and SYGVKD. The CDR3 loop reads CAISGTSGATDTQYF. The CDR3 DNA reads as TGTGCCATCAGTGGGACTAGCGGGGCCACAGATACGCAGTATTTT.

This clone was counted a few times. The chain uses TRBV19 and TRBJ2-3, with D perhaps matching TRBD2 (6 bases). This CDR3 has 11 residues. Germline values: CDR1 LNHDA, CDR2 SQIVND (reference sequence). V was pared by 8 bases and J by 8 bases, with 11 bases between. CDR3 sequence: CASGQGGTQYF. The CDR3, as DNA: TGTGCCAGTGGTCAGGGAGGTACGCAGTATTTT.

This clone turned up a few times. The rearrangement joins TRBV29-1 to TRBJ1-1, with D possibly matching TRBD1 (5 bases). The V end lost 8 bases, the J end lost 1 base, and 14 bases lay between the germline ends. CDR1 is SQVTM and CDR2 is ANQGSEA in the germline V gene. The CDR3 extends over 13 amino acids. The DNA of the CDR3 is TGCAGCCATTGGGGGGTGGGGAACACTGAAGCTTTCTTT. Translation: CSHWGVGNTEAFF.

This clone was recorded once. The chain carries TRBV27 and TRBJ2-1, with D possibly being TRBD2 (5 bases). CDR3 size: 15 residues. CDR1 MNHEY and CDR2 SMNVEV come from the germline V gene (reference sequence). Deletions cut 2 bases from V and 5 bases from J, with 13 bases between. The CDR3 loop reads CASSLTGEKNNEQFF. For the CDR3, the DNA is TGTGCCAGCAGTTTAACCGGGGAGAAGAACAATGAGCAGTTCTTC.

The chain couples TRBV29-1 to TRBJ2-2; D may be TRBD2 (5 bases). Germline lookup yields CDR1 SQVTM and CDR2 ANQGSEA. The CDR3 is made up of 14 amino acids. Trimming shortened V by 5 bases and J by 5 bases, and 15 bases separated the two germline ends. CDR3 sequence: CSVHADGETGELFF. The CDR3 DNA is TGCAGCGTTCATGCGGACGGGGAAACCGGGGAGCTGTTTTTT.

The V gene is TRBV7-2, the J gene TRBJ2-7; TRBD2 might be the D (5 bases). This CDR3 region has 14 residues. V lost 6 bases to trimming and J lost 4 bases, with 16 bases between them. Germline V CDR1 and CDR2: SGHTA, FQGNSA. The CDR3: CASSIGEGPYEQYF. The CDR3 region has the DNA TGTGCCAGCAGTATCGGGGAAGGACCGTACGAGCAGTACTTC.

The chain carries TRBV2 and TRBJ1-1; D call uncertain. The CDR3 consists of 11 residues. From germline, CDR1 is SNHLY and CDR2 FYNNEI. V shed 5 bases and J shed 5 bases, with 6 bases lying between them. CDR3 DNA sequence: TGTGCCAGCAGTCCGGGTACTGAAGCTTTCTTT. Residues: CASSPGTEAFF. Together with reference TRBV2 and TRBJ1-1, the CDR3 gives the full variable domain: EPEVTQTPSHQVTQMGQEVILRCVPISNHLYFYWYRQILGQKVEFLVSFYNNEISEKSEIFDDQFSVERPDGSNFTLKIRSTKLEDSAMYFCASSPGTEAFFGQGTRLTVV.

The rearrangement joins TRBV15 to TRBJ2-1; D perhaps matches TRBD1 (5 bases). There are 13 residues in the CDR3. V was pared by 3 bases and J by 7 bases, with 10 bases between. The germline CDR1 and CDR2 sequences are LNHNV and YYDKDF (reference sequence). DNA for the CDR3: TGTGCCACCAGCAGTCTCCAGGGTAATGAGCAGTTCTTC. This sequence encodes CATSSLQGNEQFF.

This clone was detected only a few times. V and J are TRBV2 and TRBJ2-7; unclear D gene. Per the germline V gene, CDR1 is SNHLY and CDR2 is FYNNEI. Trimming pared 8 bases from V and 5 bases from J, leaving 16 bases between. The length of the CDR3 is 13 residues. The CDR3 loop reads CASQPSNPHEQYF. CDR3 nucleotides: TGTGCCAGCCAGCCATCCAACCCCCACGAGCAGTACTTC.